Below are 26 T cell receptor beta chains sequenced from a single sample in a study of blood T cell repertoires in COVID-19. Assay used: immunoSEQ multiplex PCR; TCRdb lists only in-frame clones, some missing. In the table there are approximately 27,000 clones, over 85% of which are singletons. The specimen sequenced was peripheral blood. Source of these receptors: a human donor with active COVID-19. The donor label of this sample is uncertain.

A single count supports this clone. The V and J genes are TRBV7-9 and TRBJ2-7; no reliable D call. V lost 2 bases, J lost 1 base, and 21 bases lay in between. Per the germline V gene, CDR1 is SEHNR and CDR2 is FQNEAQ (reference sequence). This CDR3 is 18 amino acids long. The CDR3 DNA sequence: TGTGCCAGCAGCTTATTTGGTGCGGCCTCCCCAGCGTCCTACGAGCAGTACTTC. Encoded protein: CASSLFGAASPASYEQYF.

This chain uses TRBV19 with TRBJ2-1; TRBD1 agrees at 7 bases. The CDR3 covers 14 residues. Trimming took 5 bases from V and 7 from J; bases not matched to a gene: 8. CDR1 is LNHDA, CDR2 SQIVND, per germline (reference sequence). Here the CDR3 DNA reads TGTGCCAGTAGTGTCTGGGGGACAGATAATGAGCAGTTCTTC. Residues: CASSVWGTDNEQFF.

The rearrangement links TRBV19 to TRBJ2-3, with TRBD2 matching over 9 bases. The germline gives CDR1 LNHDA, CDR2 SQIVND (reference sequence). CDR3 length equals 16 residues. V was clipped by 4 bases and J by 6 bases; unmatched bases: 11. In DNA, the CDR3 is TGTGCCAGTAGTACCCCTAGCGGGGCCTCCAGGGATACGCAGTATTTT. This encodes CASSTPSGASRDTQYF.

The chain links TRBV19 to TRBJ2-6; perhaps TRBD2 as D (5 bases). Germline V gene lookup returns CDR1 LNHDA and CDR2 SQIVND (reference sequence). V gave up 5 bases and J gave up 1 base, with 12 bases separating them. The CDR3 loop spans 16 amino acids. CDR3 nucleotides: TGTGCCAGTAGTTCGGGGATAGGATCTGGGGCCAACGTCCTGACTTTC. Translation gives CASSSGIGSGANVLTF.

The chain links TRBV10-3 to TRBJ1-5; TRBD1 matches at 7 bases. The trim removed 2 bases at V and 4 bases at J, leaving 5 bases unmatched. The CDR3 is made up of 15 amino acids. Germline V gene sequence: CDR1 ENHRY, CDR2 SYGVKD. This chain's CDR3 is CAISEEGQRNQPQHF. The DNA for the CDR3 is TGTGCCATCAGTGAGGAGGGACAGCGTAATCAGCCCCAGCATTTT.

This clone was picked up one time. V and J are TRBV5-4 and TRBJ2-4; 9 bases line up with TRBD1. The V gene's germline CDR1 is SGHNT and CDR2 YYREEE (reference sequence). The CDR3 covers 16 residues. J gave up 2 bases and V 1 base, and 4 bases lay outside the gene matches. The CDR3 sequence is CASSLLGQGPKNIQYF. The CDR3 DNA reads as TGTGCCAGCAGCTTGCTGGGACAGGGACCCAAAAACATTCAGTACTTC.

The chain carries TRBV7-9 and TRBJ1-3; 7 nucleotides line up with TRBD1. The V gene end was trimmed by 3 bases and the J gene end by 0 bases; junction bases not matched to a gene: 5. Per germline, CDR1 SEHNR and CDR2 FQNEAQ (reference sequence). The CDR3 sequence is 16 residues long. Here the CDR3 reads CASSLAGQLSGNTIYF. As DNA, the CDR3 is TGTGCCAGCAGCTTGGCGGGACAGCTCTCTGGAAACACCATATATTTT.

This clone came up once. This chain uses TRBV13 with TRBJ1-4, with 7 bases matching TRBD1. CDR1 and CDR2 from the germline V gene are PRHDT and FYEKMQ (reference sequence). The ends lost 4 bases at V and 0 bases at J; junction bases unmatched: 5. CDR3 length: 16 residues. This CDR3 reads CASSSWDRTTNEKLFF. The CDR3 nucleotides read TGTGCCAGCAGCTCTTGGGACAGAACAACTAATGAAAAACTGTTTTTT.

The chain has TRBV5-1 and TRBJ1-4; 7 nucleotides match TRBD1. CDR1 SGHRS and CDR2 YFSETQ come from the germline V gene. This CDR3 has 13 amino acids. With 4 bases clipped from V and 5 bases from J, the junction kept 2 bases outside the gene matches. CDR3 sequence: CASSTGQNEKLFF. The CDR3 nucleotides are TGCGCCAGCAGCACGGGACAGAATGAAAAACTGTTTTTT.

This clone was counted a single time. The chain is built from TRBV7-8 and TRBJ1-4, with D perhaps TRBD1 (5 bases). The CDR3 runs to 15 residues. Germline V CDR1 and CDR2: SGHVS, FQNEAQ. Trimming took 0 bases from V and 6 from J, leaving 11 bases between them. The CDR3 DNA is TGTGCCAGCAGCTTAGCGGGATGGGGGGATGAAAAACTGTTTTTT. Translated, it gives CASSLAGWGDEKLFF.

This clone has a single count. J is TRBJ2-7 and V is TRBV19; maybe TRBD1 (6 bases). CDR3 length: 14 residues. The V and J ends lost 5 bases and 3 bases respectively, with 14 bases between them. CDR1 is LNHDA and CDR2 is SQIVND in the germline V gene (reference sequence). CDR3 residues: CASSDMTGNYEQYF. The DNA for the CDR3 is TGTGCCAGTAGTGACATGACAGGAAACTACGAGCAGTACTTC.

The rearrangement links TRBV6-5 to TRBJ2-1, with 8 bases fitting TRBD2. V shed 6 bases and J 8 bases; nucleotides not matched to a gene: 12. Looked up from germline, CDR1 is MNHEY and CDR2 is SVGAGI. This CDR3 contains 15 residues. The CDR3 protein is CASRKAGVGVYEQFF. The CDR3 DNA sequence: TGTGCCAGCAGAAAAGCGGGAGTGGGGGTGTATGAGCAGTTCTTC.

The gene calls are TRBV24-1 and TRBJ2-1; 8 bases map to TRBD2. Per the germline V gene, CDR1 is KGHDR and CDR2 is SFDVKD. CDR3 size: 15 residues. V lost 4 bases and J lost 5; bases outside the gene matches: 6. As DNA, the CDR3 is TGTGCCACCAGTGAAGCTAGCGGGCCCCACAATGAGCAGTTCTTC. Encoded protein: CATSEASGPHNEQFF.

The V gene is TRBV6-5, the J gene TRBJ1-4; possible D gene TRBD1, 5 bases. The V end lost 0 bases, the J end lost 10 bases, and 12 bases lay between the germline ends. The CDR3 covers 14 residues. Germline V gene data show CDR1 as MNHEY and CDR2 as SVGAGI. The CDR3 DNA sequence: TGTGCCAGCAGTTACTCCGGGGGAAGGGTAAAACTGTTTTTT. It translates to CASSYSGGRVKLFF.

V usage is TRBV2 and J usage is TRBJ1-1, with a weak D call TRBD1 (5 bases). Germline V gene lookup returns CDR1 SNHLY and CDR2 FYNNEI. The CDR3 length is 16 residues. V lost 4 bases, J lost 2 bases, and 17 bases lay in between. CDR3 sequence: CASSVQGEISNTEAFF. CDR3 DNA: TGTGCCAGCAGTGTCCAGGGTGAAATCTCTAACACTGAAGCTTTCTTT.

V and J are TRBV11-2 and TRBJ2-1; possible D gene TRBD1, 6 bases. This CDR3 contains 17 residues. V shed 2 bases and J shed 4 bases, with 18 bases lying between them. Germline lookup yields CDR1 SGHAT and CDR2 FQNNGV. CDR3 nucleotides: TGTGCCAGCAGCTTATTTCCCAGGGGTAGCAGGTACAATGAGCAGTTCTTC. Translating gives CASSLFPRGSRYNEQFF.

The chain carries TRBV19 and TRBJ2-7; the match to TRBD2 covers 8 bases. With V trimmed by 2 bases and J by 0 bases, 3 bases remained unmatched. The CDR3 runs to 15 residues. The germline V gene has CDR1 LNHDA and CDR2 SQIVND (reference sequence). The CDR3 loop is CASSISGGRSYEQYF. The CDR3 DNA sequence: TGTGCCAGTAGTATAAGCGGGGGTCGCTCCTACGAGCAGTACTTC.

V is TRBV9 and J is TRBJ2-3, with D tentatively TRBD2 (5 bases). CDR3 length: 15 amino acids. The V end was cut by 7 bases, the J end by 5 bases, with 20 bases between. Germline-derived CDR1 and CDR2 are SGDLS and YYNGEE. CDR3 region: CASGPAAGFQDTQYF. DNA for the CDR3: TGTGCCAGCGGGCCAGCGGCCGGATTCCAAGATACGCAGTATTTT.

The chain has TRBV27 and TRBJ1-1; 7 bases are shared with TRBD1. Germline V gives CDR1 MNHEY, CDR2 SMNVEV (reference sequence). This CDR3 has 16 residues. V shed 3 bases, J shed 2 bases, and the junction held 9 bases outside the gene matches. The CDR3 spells CASSFGVGGGNTEAFF. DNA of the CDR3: TGTGCCAGCAGTTTCGGGGTAGGGGGCGGTAACACTGAAGCTTTCTTT.

The CDR3: CASSLIASSADTQYF. DNA of the CDR3: TGTGCCAGCAGCTTAATTGCTAGCTCAGCAGATACGCAGTATTTT. The chain combines TRBV11-2 with TRBJ2-3, with D possibly matching TRBD2 (5 bases). The V gene's germline CDR1 is SGHAT and CDR2 FQNNGV. The CDR3 totals 15 residues. V was clipped by 2 bases and J by 4 bases, with 13 bases between them.

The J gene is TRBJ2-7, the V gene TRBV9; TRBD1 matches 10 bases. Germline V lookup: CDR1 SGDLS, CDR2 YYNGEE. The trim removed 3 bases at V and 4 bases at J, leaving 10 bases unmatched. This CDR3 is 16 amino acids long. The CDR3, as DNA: TGTGCCAGCAGCGCCGTCGACAGGGGGCTGGGGTACGAGCAGTACTTC. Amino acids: CASSAVDRGLGYEQYF. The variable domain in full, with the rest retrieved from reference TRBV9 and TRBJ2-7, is DSGVTQTPKHLITATGQRVTLRCSPRSGDLSVYWYQQSLDQGLQFLIQYYNGEERAKGNILERFSAQQFPDLHSELNLSSLELGDSALYFCASSAVDRGLGYEQYFGPGTRLTVT.

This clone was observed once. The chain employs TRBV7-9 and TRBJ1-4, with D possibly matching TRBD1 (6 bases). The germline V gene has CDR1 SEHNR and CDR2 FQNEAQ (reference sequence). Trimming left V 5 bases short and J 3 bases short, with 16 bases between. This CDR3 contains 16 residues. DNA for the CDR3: TGTGCCAGCAGCCTCTCTCAGGGGCGATCTAATGAAAAACTGTTTTTT. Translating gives CASSLSQGRSNEKLFF.

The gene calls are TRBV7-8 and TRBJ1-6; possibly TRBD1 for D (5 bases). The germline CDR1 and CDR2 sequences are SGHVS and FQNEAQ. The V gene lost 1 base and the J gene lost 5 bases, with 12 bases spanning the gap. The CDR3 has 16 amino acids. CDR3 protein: CASSLVGRADNSPLHF. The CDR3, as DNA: TGTGCCAGCAGCTTAGTGGGCAGGGCCGATAATTCACCCCTCCACTTT.

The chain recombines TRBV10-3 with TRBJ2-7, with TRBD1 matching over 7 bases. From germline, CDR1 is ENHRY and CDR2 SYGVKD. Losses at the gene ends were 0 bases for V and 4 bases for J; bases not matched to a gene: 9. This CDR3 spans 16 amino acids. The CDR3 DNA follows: TGTGCCATCAGTGAGTCGATCTTGGGACAGAGGTACGAGCAGTACTTC. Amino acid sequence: CAISESILGQRYEQYF.

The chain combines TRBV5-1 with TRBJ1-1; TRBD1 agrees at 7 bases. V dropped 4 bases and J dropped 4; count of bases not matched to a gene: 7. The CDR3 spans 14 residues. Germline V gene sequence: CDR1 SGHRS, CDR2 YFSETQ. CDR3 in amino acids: CASSTSGGGTEAFF. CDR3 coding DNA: TGCGCCAGCAGCACCTCAGGGGGAGGCACTGAAGCTTTCTTT.

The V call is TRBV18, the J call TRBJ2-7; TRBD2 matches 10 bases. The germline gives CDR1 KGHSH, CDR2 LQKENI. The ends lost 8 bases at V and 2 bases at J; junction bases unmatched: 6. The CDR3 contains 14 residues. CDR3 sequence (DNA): TGTGCCAGCCAGACTAGCGGGCTCACCTACGAGCAGTACTTC. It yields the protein CASQTSGLTYEQYF.